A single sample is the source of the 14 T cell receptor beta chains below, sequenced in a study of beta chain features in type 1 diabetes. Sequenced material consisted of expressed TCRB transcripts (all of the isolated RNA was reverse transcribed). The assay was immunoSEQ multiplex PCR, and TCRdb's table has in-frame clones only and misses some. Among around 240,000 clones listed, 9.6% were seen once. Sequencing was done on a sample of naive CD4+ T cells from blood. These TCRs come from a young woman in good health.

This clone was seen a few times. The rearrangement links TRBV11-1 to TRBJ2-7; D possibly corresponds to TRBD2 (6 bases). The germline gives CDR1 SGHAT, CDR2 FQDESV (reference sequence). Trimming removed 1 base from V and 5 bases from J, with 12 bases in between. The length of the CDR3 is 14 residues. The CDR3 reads CASSLVGTPNEQYF. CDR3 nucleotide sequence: TGTGCCAGCAGCTTAGTGGGGACTCCCAACGAGCAGTACTTC. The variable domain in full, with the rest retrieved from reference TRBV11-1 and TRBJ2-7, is EAEVAQSPRYKITEKSQAVAFWCDPISGHATLYWYRQILGQGPELLVQFQDESVVDDSQLPKDRFSAERLKGVDSTLKIQPAELGDSAMYLCASSLVGTPNEQYFGPGTRLTVT.

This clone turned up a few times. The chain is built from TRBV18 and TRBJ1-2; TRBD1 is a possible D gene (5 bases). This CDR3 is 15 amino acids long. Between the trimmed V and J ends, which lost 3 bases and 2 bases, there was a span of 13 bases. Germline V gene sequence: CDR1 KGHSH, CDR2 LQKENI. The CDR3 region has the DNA TGTGCCAGCTCACCTGAATCGACAGCGAACTATGGCTACACCTTC. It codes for CASSPESTANYGYTF. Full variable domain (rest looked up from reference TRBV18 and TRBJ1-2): NAGVMQNPRHLVRRRGQEARLRCSPMKGHSHVYWYRQLPEEGLKFMVYLQKENIIDESGMPKERFSAEFPKEGPSILRIQQVVRGDSAAYFCASSPESTANYGYTFGSGTRLTVV.

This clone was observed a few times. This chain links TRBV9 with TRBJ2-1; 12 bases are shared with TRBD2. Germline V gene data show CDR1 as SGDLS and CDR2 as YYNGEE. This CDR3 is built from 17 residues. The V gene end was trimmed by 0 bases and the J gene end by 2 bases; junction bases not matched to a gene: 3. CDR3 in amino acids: CASSVALAGGTYNEQFF. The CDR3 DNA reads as TGTGCCAGCAGCGTAGCCCTAGCGGGAGGGACCTACAATGAGCAGTTCTTC.

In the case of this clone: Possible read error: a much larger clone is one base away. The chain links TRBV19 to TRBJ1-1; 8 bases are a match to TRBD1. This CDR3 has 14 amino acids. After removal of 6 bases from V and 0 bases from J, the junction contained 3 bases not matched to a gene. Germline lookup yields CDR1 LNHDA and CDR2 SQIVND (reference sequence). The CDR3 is CASSRDRMNTEAFF. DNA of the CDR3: TGTGCCAGTAGCAGGGACAGGATGAACACTGAAGCTTTCTTT.

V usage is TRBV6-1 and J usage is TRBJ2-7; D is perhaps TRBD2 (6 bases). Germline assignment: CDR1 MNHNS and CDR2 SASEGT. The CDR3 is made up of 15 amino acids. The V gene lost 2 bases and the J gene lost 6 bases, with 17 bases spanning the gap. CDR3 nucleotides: TGTGCCAGCAGTGAACAGGGACTCCTCACCACCGAGCAGTACTTC. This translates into CASSEQGLLTTEQYF.

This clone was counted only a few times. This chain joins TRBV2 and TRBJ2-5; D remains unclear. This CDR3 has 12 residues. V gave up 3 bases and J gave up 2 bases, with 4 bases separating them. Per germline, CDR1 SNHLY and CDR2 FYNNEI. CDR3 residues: CASSDGQETQYF. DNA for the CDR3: TGTGCCAGCAGTGACGGGCAAGAGACCCAGTACTTC.

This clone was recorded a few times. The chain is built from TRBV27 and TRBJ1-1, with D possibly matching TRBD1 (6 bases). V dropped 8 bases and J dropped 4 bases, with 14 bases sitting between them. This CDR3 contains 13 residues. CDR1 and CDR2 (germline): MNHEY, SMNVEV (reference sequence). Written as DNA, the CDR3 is TGTGCCAGCCTCCATCCAGGGGCCACTGAAGCTTTCTTT. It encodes CASLHPGATEAFF.

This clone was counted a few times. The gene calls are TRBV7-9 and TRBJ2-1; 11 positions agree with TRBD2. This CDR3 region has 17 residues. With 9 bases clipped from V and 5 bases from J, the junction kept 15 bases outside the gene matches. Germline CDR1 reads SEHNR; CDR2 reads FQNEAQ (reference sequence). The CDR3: CASQPRRGTSGHNEQFF. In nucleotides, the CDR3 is TGTGCCAGTCAACCCCGAAGGGGGACTAGCGGACACAATGAGCAGTTCTTC. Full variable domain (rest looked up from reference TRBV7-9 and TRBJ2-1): DTGVSQNPRHKITKRGQNVTFRCDPISEHNRLYWYRQTLGQGPEFLTYFQNEAQLEKSRLLSDRFSAERPKGSFSTLEIQRTEQGDSAMYLCASQPRRGTSGHNEQFFGPGTRLTVL.

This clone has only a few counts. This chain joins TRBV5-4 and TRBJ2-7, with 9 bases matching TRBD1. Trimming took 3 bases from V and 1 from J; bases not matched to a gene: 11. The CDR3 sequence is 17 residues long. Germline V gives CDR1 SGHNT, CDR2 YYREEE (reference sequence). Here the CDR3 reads CASSWERGQGSSYEQYF. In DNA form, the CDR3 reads TGTGCCAGCAGCTGGGAGCGGGGACAGGGAAGTTCCTACGAGCAGTACTTC.

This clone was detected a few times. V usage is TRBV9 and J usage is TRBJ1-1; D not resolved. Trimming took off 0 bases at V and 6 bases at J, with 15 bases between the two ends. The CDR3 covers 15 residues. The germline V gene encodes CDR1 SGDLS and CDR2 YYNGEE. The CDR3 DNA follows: TGTGCCAGCAGCGTAGGCGGAGGGTCATTCGCTGAAGCTTTCTTT. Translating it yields CASSVGGGSFAEAFF. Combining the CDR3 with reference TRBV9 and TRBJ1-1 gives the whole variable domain DSGVTQTPKHLITATGQRVTLRCSPRSGDLSVYWYQQSLDQGLQFLIQYYNGEERAKGNILERFSAQQFPDLHSELNLSSLELGDSALYFCASSVGGGSFAEAFFGQGTRLTVV.

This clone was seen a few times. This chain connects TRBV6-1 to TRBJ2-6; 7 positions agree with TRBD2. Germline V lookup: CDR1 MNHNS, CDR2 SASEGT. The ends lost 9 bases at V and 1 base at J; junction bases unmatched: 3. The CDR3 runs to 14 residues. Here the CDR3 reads CASRGGSGANVLTF. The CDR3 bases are TGTGCCAGTAGGGGAGGGTCTGGGGCCAACGTCCTGACTTTC.

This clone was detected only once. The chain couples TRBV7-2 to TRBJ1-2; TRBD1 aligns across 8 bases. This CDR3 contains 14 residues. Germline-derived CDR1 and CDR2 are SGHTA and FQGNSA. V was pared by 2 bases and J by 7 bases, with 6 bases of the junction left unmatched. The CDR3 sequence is CASSLLTGASGYTF. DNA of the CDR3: TGTGCCAGCAGCTTACTGACAGGGGCCAGTGGCTACACCTTC. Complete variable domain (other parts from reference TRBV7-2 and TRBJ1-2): GAGVSQSPSNKVTEKGKDVELRCDPISGHTALYWYRQSLGQGLEFLIYFQGNSAPDKSGLPSDRFSAERTGGSVSTLTIQRTQQEDSAVYLCASSLLTGASGYTFGSGTRLTVV.

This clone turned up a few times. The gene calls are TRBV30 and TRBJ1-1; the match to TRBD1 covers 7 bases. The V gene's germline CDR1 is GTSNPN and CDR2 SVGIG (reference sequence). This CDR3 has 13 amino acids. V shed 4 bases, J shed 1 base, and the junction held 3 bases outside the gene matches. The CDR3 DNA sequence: TGTGCCTGGACGGGACAGCCGAACACTGAAGCTTTCTTT. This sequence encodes CAWTGQPNTEAFF.

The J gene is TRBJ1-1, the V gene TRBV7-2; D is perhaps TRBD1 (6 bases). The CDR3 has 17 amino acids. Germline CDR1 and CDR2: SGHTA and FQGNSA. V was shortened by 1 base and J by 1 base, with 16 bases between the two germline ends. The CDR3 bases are TGTGCCAGCAGCTTAGATGGGGGCGGGGGTCCGAACACTGAAGCTTTCTTT. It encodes CASSLDGGGGPNTEAFF. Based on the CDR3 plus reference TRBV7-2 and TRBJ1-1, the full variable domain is GAGVSQSPSNKVTEKGKDVELRCDPISGHTALYWYRQSLGQGLEFLIYFQGNSAPDKSGLPSDRFSAERTGGSVSTLTIQRTQQEDSAVYLCASSLDGGGGPNTEAFFGQGTRLTVV.